This T cell receptor (beta chain) stems from a study of long-term antiretroviral therapy in people with HIV. Study overall: There is a gap of about a decade between the earliest samples and the later 2015 immediate-ART recommendation.

The assay, immunoSEQ v3.0, was run at survey level. Only in-frame clones appear in the TCRdb table, and some are missing; sequencing was by immunoSEQ multiplex PCR. In the table there are about 33,000 clones, approximately 96% of which are singletons. Of note for this clone: Antigen specificity is unknown.

The CDR3 is 15 amino acids. Trimming left V 2 bases short and J 0 bases short, with 10 bases between. CDR1 is SGDLS and CDR2 is YYNGEE in the germline V gene. General study results and limits: Clonal populations expanded prior to ART predominated within the repertoire at all time points. Repertoires from HIV showed CDR3 length ranges narrower than those of controls.

This sequence was found in a man aged 25-40 years with HIV. This sequence joins TRBV9 and TRBJ2-3; D not resolved. The sequencing used unsorted PBMCs, collected 6.6 years after starting antiretroviral therapy. DNA of the CDR3: TGTGCCAGCAGCGTTGACGGAACTAGCACAGATACGCAGTATTTT. Its protein product is CASSVDGTSTDTQYF.